This TCR beta chain comes out of a study of blood T cells in healthy people across ages. A second PCR of 7 to 11 cycles used a sample-barcoded 5' primer and a J-beta primer mix. TCRdb reprocessed the 5' RACE reads via MiXCR and lists one record per CDR3 protein. The sample holds about 670,000 distinct CDR3 sequences, 35% to 50% seen once. The CDR3 runs 14 residues. Germline values: CDR1 SGHTA, CDR2 FQGNSA. V was pared by 6 bases and J by 4 bases, with 15 bases between. The material sequenced was blood. The chain couples TRBV7-2 to TRBJ1-1, with D possibly being TRBD1 (5 bases). The TCR originated in an elderly man in good health. The CDR3 bases are TGTGCCAGCAGTTCAAAGATTGGGGCCACTGAAGCTTTCTTT. Translation gives CASSSKIGATEAFF.